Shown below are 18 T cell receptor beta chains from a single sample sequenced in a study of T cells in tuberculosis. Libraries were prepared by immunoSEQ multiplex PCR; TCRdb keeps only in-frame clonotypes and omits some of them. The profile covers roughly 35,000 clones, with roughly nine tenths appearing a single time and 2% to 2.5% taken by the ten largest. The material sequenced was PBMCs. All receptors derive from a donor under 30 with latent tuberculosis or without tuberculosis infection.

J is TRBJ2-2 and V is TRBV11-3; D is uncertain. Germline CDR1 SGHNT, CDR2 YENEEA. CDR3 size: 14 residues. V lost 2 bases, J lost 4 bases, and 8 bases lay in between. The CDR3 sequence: CASSLISGTGELFF. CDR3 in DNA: TGTGCCAGCAGCTTAATCTCCGGCACCGGGGAGCTGTTTTTT.

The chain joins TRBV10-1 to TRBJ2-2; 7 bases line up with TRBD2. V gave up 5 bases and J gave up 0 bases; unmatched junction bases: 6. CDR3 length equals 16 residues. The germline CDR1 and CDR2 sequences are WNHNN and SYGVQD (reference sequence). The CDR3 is CASSPASGPNTGELFF. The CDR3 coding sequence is TGCGCCAGCAGTCCTGCTAGCGGACCGAACACCGGGGAGCTGTTTTTT.

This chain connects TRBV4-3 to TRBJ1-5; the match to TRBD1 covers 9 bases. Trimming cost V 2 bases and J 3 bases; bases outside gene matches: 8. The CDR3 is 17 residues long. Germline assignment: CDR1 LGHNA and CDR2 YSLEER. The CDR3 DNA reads TGCGCCAGCAGCCAATGGAGAGGACAGGGGAACAATCAGCCCCAGCATTTT. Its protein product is CASSQWRGQGNNQPQHF.

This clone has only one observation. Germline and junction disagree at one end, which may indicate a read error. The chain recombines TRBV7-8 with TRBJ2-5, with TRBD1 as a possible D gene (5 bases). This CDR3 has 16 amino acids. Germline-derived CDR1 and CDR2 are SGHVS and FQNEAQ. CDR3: CATSTYRQIEAETQYF. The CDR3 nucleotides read TGTGCCACCAGCACCTACAGGCAGATAGAAGCGGAGACCCAGTACTTC. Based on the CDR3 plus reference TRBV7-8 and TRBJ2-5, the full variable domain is GAGVSQSPRYKVAKRGQDVALRCDPISGHVSLFWYQQALGQGPEFLTYFQNEAQLDKSGLPSDRFFAERPEGSVSTLKIQRTQQEDSAVYLCATSTYRQIEAETQYFGPGTRLLVL.

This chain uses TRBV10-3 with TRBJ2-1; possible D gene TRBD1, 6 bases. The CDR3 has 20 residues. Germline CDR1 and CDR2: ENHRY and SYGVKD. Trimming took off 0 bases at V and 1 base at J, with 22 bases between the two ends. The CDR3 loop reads CAISESKDSPWGPSYNEQFF. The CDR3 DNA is TGTGCCATCAGTGAGTCAAAGGACAGCCCCTGGGGACCTTCCTACAATGAGCAGTTCTTC.

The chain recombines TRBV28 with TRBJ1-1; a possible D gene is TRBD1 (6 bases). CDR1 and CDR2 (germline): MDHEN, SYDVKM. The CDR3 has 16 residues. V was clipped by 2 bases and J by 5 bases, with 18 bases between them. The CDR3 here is CASSLEGGGARTEAFF. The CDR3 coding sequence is TGTGCCAGCAGTTTAGAAGGGGGGGGTGCGAGGACTGAAGCTTTCTTT.

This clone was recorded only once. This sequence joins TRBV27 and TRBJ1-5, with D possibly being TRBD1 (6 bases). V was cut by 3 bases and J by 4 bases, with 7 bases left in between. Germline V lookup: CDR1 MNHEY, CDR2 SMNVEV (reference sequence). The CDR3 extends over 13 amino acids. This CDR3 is CASSFQGNQPQHF. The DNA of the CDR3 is TGTGCCAGCAGTTTTCAGGGGAATCAGCCCCAGCATTTT.

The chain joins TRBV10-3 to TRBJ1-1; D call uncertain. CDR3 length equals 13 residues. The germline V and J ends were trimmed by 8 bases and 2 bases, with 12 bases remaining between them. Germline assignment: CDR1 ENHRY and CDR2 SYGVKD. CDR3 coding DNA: TGTGCCATCGAGGAAACATTTAACACTGAAGCTTTCTTT. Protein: CAIEETFNTEAFF.

CDR3 sequence (DNA): TGTGCCATCAGGGGACAGGGCCACTCTGGAAACACCATATATTTT. Translated: CAIRGQGHSGNTIYF. This chain uses TRBV10-3 with TRBJ1-3; 9 bases fit TRBD1. J gave up 0 bases and V 6 bases, and 3 bases lay outside the gene matches. Germline V gene sequence: CDR1 ENHRY, CDR2 SYGVKD. The CDR3 sequence is 15 residues long.

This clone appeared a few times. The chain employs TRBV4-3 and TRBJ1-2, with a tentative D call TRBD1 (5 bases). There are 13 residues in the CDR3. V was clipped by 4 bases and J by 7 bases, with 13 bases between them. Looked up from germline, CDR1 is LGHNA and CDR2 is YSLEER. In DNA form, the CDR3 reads TGCGCCAGCAGCCGAGAAACAGGTCGTGGCTACACCTTC. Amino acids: CASSRETGRGYTF.

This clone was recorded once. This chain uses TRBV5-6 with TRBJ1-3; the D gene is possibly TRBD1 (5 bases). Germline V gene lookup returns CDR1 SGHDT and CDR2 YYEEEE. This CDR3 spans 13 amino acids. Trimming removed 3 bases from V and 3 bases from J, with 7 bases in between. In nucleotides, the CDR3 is TGTGCCAGCAGCTGGGGGGGTGGAAACACCATATATTTT. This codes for CASSWGGGNTIYF.

CDR3 DNA: TGTGCCAGCAGTGACGGGACAGGGCAGGGCACAGATACGCAGTATTTT. Its protein product is CASSDGTGQGTDTQYF. The chain links TRBV6-1 to TRBJ2-3, with 9 bases lining up with TRBD1. This CDR3 is 16 amino acids long. Trimming took 3 bases from V and 1 from J; bases not matched to a gene: 5. CDR1 MNHNS and CDR2 SASEGT come from the germline V gene.

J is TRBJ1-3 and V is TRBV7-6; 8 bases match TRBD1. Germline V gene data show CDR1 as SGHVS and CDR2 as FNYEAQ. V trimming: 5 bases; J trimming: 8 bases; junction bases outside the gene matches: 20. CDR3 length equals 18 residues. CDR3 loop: CASSPKLYGQGVGDTIYF. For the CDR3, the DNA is TGTGCCAGCAGCCCTAAACTATACGGACAGGGAGTGGGAGACACCATATATTTT. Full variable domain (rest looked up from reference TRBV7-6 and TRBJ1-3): GAGVSQSPRYKVTKRGQDVALRCDPISGHVSLYWYRQALGQGPEFLTYFNYEAQQDKSGLPNDRFSAERPEGSISTLTIQRTEQRDSAMYRCASSPKLYGQGVGDTIYFGEGSWLTVV.

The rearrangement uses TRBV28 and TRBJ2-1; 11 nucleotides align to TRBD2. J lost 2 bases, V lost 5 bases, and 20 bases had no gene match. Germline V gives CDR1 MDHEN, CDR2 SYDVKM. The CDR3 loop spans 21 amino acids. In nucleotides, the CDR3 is TGTGCCAGCAGTGCCATCGTTCAAGAGACTAGCGGGATCTCGGCCTACAATGAGCAGTTCTTC. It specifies CASSAIVQETSGISAYNEQFF. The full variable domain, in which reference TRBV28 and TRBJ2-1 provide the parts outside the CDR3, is DVKVTQSSRYLVKRTGEKVFLECVQDMDHENMFWYRQDPGLGLRLIYFSYDVKMKEKGDIPEGYSVSREKKERFSLILESASTNQTSMYLCASSAIVQETSGISAYNEQFFGPGTRLTVL.

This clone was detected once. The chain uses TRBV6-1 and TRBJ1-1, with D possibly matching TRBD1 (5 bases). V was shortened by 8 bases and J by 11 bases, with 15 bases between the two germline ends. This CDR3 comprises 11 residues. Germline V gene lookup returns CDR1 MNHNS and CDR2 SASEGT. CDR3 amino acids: CASLFVGGAFF. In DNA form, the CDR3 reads TGTGCCAGCCTTTTCGTGGGGGGGGCTTTCTTT.

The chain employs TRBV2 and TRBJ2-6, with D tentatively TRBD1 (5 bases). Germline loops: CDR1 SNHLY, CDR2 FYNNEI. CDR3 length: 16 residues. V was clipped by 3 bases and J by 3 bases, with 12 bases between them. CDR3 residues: CASSELQGNGANVLTF. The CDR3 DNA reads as TGTGCCAGCAGTGAGCTGCAGGGAAATGGGGCCAACGTCCTGACTTTC.

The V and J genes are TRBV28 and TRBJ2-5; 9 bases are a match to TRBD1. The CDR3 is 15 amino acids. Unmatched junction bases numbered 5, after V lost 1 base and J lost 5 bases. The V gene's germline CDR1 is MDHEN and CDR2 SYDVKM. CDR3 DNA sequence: TGTGCCAGCAGTTTATCCGGGACAGGGAGGGAGACCCAGTACTTC. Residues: CASSLSGTGRETQYF.

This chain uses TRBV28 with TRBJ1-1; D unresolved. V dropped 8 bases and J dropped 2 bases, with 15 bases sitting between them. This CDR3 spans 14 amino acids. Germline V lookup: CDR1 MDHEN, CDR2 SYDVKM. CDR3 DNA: TGTGCCAGCTGCCCCCTATCCTACAACACTGAAGCTTTCTTT. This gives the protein CASCPLSYNTEAFF.